The 23 T cell receptor beta chains given below trace back to one sample, sequenced in a study of blood T cell repertoires in COVID-19. Assay used: immunoSEQ multiplex PCR; TCRdb lists only in-frame clones, some missing. Seen here are more than 300,000 clones, around 89% observed once, and the top ten hold around 1.2%. The specimen sequenced was PBMCs or T cells enriched from blood (not recorded which). The receptors were sampled from a woman under 30 who had recovered from COVID-19.

The chain employs TRBV2 and TRBJ1-5; TRBD1 agrees at 11 bases. There are 16 residues in the CDR3. CDR1 and CDR2 from the germline V gene are SNHLY and FYNNEI. After removal of 2 bases from V and 2 bases from J, the junction contained 2 bases not matched to a gene. CDR3 region: CASSEMGQGGNQPQHF. The CDR3 coding sequence is TGTGCCAGCAGTGAAATGGGACAGGGGGGCAATCAGCCCCAGCATTTT.

The rearrangement uses TRBV30 and TRBJ1-2, with TRBD1 matching 11 bases. In germline, CDR1 is GTSNPN, CDR2 SVGIG (reference sequence). The J segment lost 4 bases and the V segment lost 5 bases, leaving 3 bases of the junction unmatched. CDR3 length: 13 residues. The CDR3 DNA follows: TGTGCCTGGGGACAGGGGGCAGTCTATGGCTACACCTTC. This codes for CAWGQGAVYGYTF.

The chain carries TRBV6-4 and TRBJ1-1; D is undetermined. The CDR3 covers 12 residues. The germline V gene encodes CDR1 MRHNA and CDR2 SNTAGT. V shed 2 bases and J shed 8 bases, with 9 bases lying between them. The DNA for the CDR3 is TGTGCCAGCAGTGACCCACCGGGGGAAGCTTTCTTT. Protein product: CASSDPPGEAFF.

V and J are TRBV14 and TRBJ2-2; TRBD2 agrees at 8 bases. Germline CDR1 and CDR2: SGHDN and FVKESK. J lost 2 bases, V lost 1 base, and 9 bases had no gene match. This CDR3 is built from 18 residues. CDR3 bases: TGTGCCAGCAGCCAAGGGGTAGCGGGATACTATAACACCGGGGAGCTGTTTTTT. Protein: CASSQGVAGYYNTGELFF.

This sequence joins TRBV7-9 and TRBJ2-2; 8 nucleotides align to TRBD1. The CDR3 contains 15 residues. Trimming took 5 bases from V and 1 from J; bases not matched to a gene: 3. Germline V gene data show CDR1 as SEHNR and CDR2 as FQNEAQ (reference sequence). The CDR3 coding sequence is TGTGCCAGCAGCCTAACAGGGGGGAACACCGGGGAGCTGTTTTTT. Translating gives CASSLTGGNTGELFF. The full variable domain, its missing parts supplied by reference TRBV7-9 and TRBJ2-2, is DTGVSQNPRHKITKRGQNVTFRCDPISEHNRLYWYRQTLGQGPEFLTYFQNEAQLEKSRLLSDRFSAERPKGSFSTLEIQRTEQGDSAMYLCASSLTGGNTGELFFGEGSRLTVL.

The CDR3 spells CASSLNRVDEQYF. The CDR3 nucleotides are TGTGCCAGCTCACTAAACAGGGTGGACGAGCAGTACTTC. V usage is TRBV18 and J usage is TRBJ2-7; D might be TRBD1 (6 bases). V lost 4 bases, J lost 5 bases, and 12 bases lay in between. This CDR3 has 13 residues. From germline, CDR1 is KGHSH and CDR2 LQKENI. Drawing the rest from reference TRBV18 and TRBJ2-7, the complete variable domain is NAGVMQNPRHLVRRRGQEARLRCSPMKGHSHVYWYRQLPEEGLKFMVYLQKENIIDESGMPKERFSAEFPKEGPSILRIQQVVRGDSAAYFCASSLNRVDEQYFGPGTRLTVT.

The rearrangement uses TRBV5-1 and TRBJ2-2, with D maybe TRBD1 (6 bases). The V and J ends lost 4 bases and 5 bases respectively, with 15 bases between them. This CDR3 has 15 amino acids. Germline V gene data show CDR1 as SGHRS and CDR2 as YFSETQ. The CDR3 bases are TGCGCCAGCAGCCATCCCCGGGACAATACCGGGGAGCTGTTTTTT. Translation: CASSHPRDNTGELFF.

The V call is TRBV28, the J call TRBJ1-5, with 7 bases lining up with TRBD1. The CDR3 extends over 17 amino acids. Looked up from germline, CDR1 is MDHEN and CDR2 is SYDVKM. V was pared by 3 bases and J by 3 bases, with 11 bases of the junction left unmatched. The CDR3 reads CASSFHQTGTVNQPQHF. The CDR3 region has the DNA TGTGCCAGCAGTTTCCATCAGACCGGGACAGTCAATCAGCCCCAGCATTTT.

This chain connects TRBV4-1 to TRBJ2-7; a weak D match, TRBD2 (5 bases). This CDR3 is 16 amino acids long. Trimming shortened V by 1 base and J by 3 bases, and 16 bases separated the two germline ends. Per the germline V gene, CDR1 is MGHRA and CDR2 is YSYEKL. The CDR3 spells CASSQAYPRDYYEQYF. The DNA of the CDR3 is TGCGCCAGCAGCCAAGCCTACCCCCGGGATTACTACGAGCAGTACTTC.

The J gene is TRBJ2-7, the V gene TRBV19; 12 nucleotides match TRBD1. The germline gives CDR1 LNHDA, CDR2 SQIVND (reference sequence). V lost 4 bases, J lost 1 base, and 11 bases stayed unmatched. The CDR3 has 18 amino acids. As DNA, the CDR3 is TGTGCCAGTAGTAGTCCCGGGACAGGGGGCGCAAAGTCCTACGAGCAGTACTTC. Residues: CASSSPGTGGAKSYEQYF.

The chain employs TRBV6-1 and TRBJ1-5; TRBD1 agrees at 7 bases. After removal of 2 bases from V and 7 bases from J, the junction contained 8 bases not matched to a gene. This CDR3 contains 15 residues. Germline CDR1 reads MNHNS; CDR2 reads SASEGT. The CDR3 nucleotides read TGTGCCAGCAGTGAACTTACAGGGGCCCAGCAGCCCCAGCATTTT. It encodes CASSELTGAQQPQHF.

This clone was picked up a small number of times. The chain links TRBV4-1 to TRBJ2-7, with D possibly matching TRBD2 (5 bases). Trimming took off 0 bases at V and 7 bases at J, with 16 bases between the two ends. The CDR3 is made up of 15 amino acids. Germline CDR1 reads MGHRA; CDR2 reads YSYEKL. CDR3 region: CASSQETGLLGEQYF. CDR3 nucleotides: TGCGCCAGCAGCCAAGAAACGGGGTTATTAGGGGAGCAGTACTTC.

The V gene is TRBV11-2, the J gene TRBJ1-2; 8 nucleotides align to TRBD1. V lost 5 bases to trimming and J lost 8 bases; unmatched junction nucleotides: 13. Germline-derived CDR1 and CDR2 are SGHAT and FQNNGV. CDR3 length: 15 residues. The CDR3 protein is CASSARTGRKAGYTF. CDR3 sequence (DNA): TGTGCCAGCAGCGCCCGGACAGGGAGGAAAGCAGGCTACACCTTC.

The chain employs TRBV5-1 and TRBJ1-1, with no clear D. The CDR3 is made up of 14 amino acids. V was trimmed by 0 bases and J by 8 bases, leaving 14 bases between them. Germline V gene sequence: CDR1 SGHRS, CDR2 YFSETQ. Here the CDR3 reads CASSLVRGSPEAFF. In DNA form, the CDR3 reads TGCGCCAGCAGCTTGGTTCGAGGATCTCCGGAAGCTTTCTTT.

The V gene is TRBV9, the J gene TRBJ2-5, with 7 bases matching TRBD1. The CDR3 has 14 residues. Germline CDR1 and CDR2: SGDLS and YYNGEE. With 4 bases clipped from V and 2 bases from J, the junction kept 5 bases outside the gene matches. CDR3 sequence reads: CASSHRGWQETQYF. The DNA for the CDR3 is TGTGCCAGCAGCCACAGGGGTTGGCAAGAGACCCAGTACTTC. The full variable domain, completed using reference TRBV9 and TRBJ2-5, is DSGVTQTPKHLITATGQRVTLRCSPRSGDLSVYWYQQSLDQGLQFLIQYYNGEERAKGNILERFSAQQFPDLHSELNLSSLELGDSALYFCASSHRGWQETQYFGPGTRLLVL.

The chain joins TRBV28 to TRBJ2-2, with 7 bases that match TRBD1. Germline V gene sequence: CDR1 MDHEN, CDR2 SYDVKM. The length of the CDR3 is 16 residues. V dropped 7 bases and J dropped 1; count of bases not matched to a gene: 9. The CDR3: CASTGTATRNTGELFF. CDR3 bases: TGTGCCAGCACCGGGACAGCCACTCGGAACACCGGGGAGCTGTTTTTT.

The chain links TRBV4-2 to TRBJ2-2; weak D call: TRBD2 (6 bases). The CDR3 contains 14 residues. Trimming shortened V by 5 bases and J by 5 bases, and 12 bases separated the two germline ends. Germline CDR1 reads LGHNA; CDR2 reads YNFKEQ. CDR3 sequence (DNA): TGTGCCAGCAGCAGGAGGGGCGGGACCGGGGAGCTGTTTTTT. Protein product: CASSRRGGTGELFF.

V and J are TRBV2 and TRBJ2-5; 7 bases agree with TRBD1. J gave up 3 bases and V 4 bases, and 2 bases lay outside the gene matches. Germline values: CDR1 SNHLY, CDR2 FYNNEI. CDR3 length: 13 residues. In DNA, the CDR3 is TGTGCCAGCAGTGTACAGGGGAAAGAGACCCAGTACTTC. Protein sequence: CASSVQGKETQYF.

The chain uses TRBV11-1 and TRBJ2-3; D is possibly TRBD2 (5 bases). The germline gives CDR1 SGHAT, CDR2 FQDESV (reference sequence). This CDR3 has 14 amino acids. Trimming shortened V by 5 bases and J by 4 bases, and 13 bases separated the two germline ends. CDR3 in amino acids: CASSTRTGPDTQYF. The DNA of the CDR3 is TGTGCCAGCAGCACGAGGACTGGCCCAGATACGCAGTATTTT.

This chain connects TRBV18 to TRBJ2-3; D gene unclear. The CDR3 sequence is 13 residues long. Deletions cut 6 bases from V and 4 bases from J, with 11 bases between. Germline assignment: CDR1 KGHSH and CDR2 LQKENI. The CDR3 nucleotides read TGTGCCAGCTCCCCAGACAAGGCAGATACGCAGTATTTT. Translation gives CASSPDKADTQYF.

The genes are TRBV11-2 and TRBJ2-7; weak D call: TRBD1 (5 bases). The CDR3 has 14 residues. V shed 2 bases and J shed 2 bases, with 10 bases lying between them. Germline V CDR1 and CDR2: SGHAT, FQNNGV. This CDR3 is CASSLIGATYEQYF. The CDR3 coding sequence is TGTGCCAGCAGCTTAATTGGGGCGACCTACGAGCAGTACTTC.

The chain couples TRBV7-6 to TRBJ1-4; no definite D call. CDR1 and CDR2 from the germline V gene are SGHVS and FNYEAQ. V dropped 0 bases and J dropped 12 bases, with 14 bases sitting between them. CDR3 length: 14 amino acids. As DNA, the CDR3 is TGTGCCAGCAGCTTAGCCGGGTCCCCGAGGGAACTGTTTTTT. Translating gives CASSLAGSPRELFF.

The chain links TRBV11-1 to TRBJ2-6, with D perhaps matching TRBD1 (6 bases). Trimming took 4 bases from V and 0 from J, leaving 10 bases between them. Germline-derived CDR1 and CDR2 are SGHAT and FQDESV (reference sequence). This CDR3 has 16 amino acids. As DNA, the CDR3 is TGTGCCAGCAGCTGGGACAATTACTCTGGGGCCAACGTCCTGACTTTC. It yields the protein CASSWDNYSGANVLTF. The variable domain in full, completed from reference TRBV11-1 and TRBJ2-6, reads EAEVAQSPRYKITEKSQAVAFWCDPISGHATLYWYRQILGQGPELLVQFQDESVVDDSQLPKDRFSAERLKGVDSTLKIQPAELGDSAMYLCASSWDNYSGANVLTFGAGSRLTVL.